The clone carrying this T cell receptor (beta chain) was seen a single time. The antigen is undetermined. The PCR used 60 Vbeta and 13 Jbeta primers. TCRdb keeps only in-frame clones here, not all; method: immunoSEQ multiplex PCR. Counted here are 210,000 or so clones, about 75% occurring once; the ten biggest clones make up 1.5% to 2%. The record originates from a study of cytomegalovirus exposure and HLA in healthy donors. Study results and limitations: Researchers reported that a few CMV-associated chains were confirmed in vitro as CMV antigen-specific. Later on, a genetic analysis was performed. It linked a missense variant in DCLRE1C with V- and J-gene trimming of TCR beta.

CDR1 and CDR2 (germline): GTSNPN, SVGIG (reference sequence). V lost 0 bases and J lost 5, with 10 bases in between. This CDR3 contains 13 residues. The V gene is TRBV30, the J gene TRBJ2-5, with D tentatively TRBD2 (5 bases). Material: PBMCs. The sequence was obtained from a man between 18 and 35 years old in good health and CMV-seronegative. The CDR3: CAWSVRGSETQYF. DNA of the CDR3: TGTGCCTGGAGTGTTCGGGGTTCGGAGACCCAGTACTTC.